Sequencing of this TCR beta chain was carried out in a study of shared clonotypes between healthy human individuals. The repertoire was sequenced with immunoSEQ multiplex PCR; TCRdb's copy has only in-frame clones and lacks some. The profile shows some 2,100,000 clones, approximately 94% of them singletons. This TCR derives from a man aged 18 to 29 in good health. The sequenced material came from naive CD4+ T cells sorted from blood. The subset denotes: CD45RA+ positively selected.

The chain's CDR3 is CASSLGVVGVEAFF. The CDR3 DNA reads TGTGCCAGCAGCTTGGGTGTTGTTGGGGTGGAAGCTTTCTTT. The chain links TRBV5-8 to TRBJ1-1; no clear D gene. The V end lost 0 bases, the J end lost 8 bases, and 14 bases lay between the germline ends. The length of the CDR3 is 14 residues. Germline assignment: CDR1 SGHTS and CDR2 YDEGEE.